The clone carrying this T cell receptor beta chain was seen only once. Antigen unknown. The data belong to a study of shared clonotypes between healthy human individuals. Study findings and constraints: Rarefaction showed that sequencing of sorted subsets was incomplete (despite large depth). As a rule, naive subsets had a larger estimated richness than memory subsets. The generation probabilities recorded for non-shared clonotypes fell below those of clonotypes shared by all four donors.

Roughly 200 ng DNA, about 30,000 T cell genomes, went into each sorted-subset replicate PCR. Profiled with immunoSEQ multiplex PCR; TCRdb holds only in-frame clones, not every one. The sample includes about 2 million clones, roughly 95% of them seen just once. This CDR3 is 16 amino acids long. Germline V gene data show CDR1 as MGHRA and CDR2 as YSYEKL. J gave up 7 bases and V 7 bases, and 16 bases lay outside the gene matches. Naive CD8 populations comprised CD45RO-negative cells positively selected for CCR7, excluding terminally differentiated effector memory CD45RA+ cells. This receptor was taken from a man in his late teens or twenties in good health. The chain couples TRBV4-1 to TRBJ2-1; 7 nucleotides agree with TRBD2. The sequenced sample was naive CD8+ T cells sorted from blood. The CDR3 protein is CASNPSGAGARNEQFF. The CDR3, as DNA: TGCGCCAGCAACCCCTCCGGGGCGGGAGCTCGGAATGAGCAGTTCTTC.